This T cell receptor (beta chain) originates from a study of T cell repertoires in cytomegalovirus infection (dated by TCRdb to the late 2010s). With respect to the entire study: The HLA type of each donor mattered for the analysis, because public TCR beta signatures pointed to carriage of CMV infection along with the matching HLA type.

Points the paper makes about the study in general: In both this cohort and an independent approximately 350-donor cohort, the cumulative frequency of public TCR beta family members distinguished carriers of CMV infection plus the relevant HLA type. In the ex vivo response, HLA-C-restricted CMV-specific TCR beta clonotypes were dominant, and in two of eight donors the single most frequent clonotype came from this HLA-C-restricted group.

Points on this clonotype: Its antigen remains unidentified. No per-base quality is available; no much larger clone lies one base away.

Per the germline V gene, SNHLY is the CDR1 and FYNNEI is the CDR2. V was cut back by 2 bases and J by 0 bases, leaving a gap of 8 bases between them. The CDR3 contains 15 residues, cysteine and phenylalanine counted. Just the 45-base CDR3 DNA is kept, in frame starting at base 1. For sequencing, an Illumina HiSeq 1500 was employed. TCRdb reran the public reads through fastp at Q25 and MiXCR, keeping productive beta chains. Here each entry gathers all rows of one CDR3 protein and keeps the most common genes and DNA. The sample contains 200,000 to 250,000 distinct CDR3 sequences, 20% to 25% of them found a single time. 15% to 20% of the sample is held by the ten biggest clonotypes.

The receptor was isolated from a human donor in good health (CMV status not recorded). Some clones in this sample may be carry-over from other donors' samples. The sample was CD8+ T cells from PBMCs. The chain is encoded by TRBV2 joined to TRBJ2-1, with no D gene named confidently. Here is the DNA: TGTGCCAGCAGTGAAACTACCTCCTCCTACAATGAGCAGTTCTTC. This translates into CASSETTSSYNEQFF.